The 31 T cell receptor beta chains below all came from one sample that was sequenced in a study of T cell responses to AZD1222 COVID-19 vaccine. The method was immunoSEQ multiplex PCR; TCRdb's version includes in-frame clones alone and lacks a portion of them. This repertoire shows roughly 67,000 clones, roughly nine tenths found once; its top ten account for about 28%. The material sequenced was peripheral blood, taken 28 days after the second AZD1222 dose. The source is an adult who received the AZD1222 COVID-19 vaccine.

The CDR3 is CASSFPGGGYTF. The DNA for the CDR3 is TGTGCCAGCAGTTTCCCGGGGGGCGGCTACACCTTC. This chain links TRBV27 with TRBJ1-2; a possible D gene is TRBD1 (6 bases). Trimming left V 3 bases short and J 8 bases short, with 10 bases between. The germline V gene has CDR1 MNHEY and CDR2 SMNVEV (reference sequence). CDR3 length: 12 amino acids.

The chain links TRBV18 to TRBJ2-1; 7 bases are shared with TRBD2. Germline trimming cut 4 bases from V and 12 bases from J; bases unmatched to any gene: 9. The CDR3 loop spans 13 amino acids. In germline, CDR1 is KGHSH, CDR2 LQKENI. CDR3 in amino acids: CASSLSSGPGQFF. In DNA form, the CDR3 reads TGTGCCAGCTCACTTTCTAGCGGCCCGGGGCAGTTCTTC.

The chain carries TRBV19 and TRBJ2-1; 8 bases are shared with TRBD2. V lost 6 bases to trimming and J lost 4 bases; unmatched junction nucleotides: 5. The CDR3 contains 14 residues. Per the germline V gene, CDR1 is LNHDA and CDR2 is SQIVND (reference sequence). CDR3 in DNA: TGTGCCAGTAGCGGGAGGGCCTATTACAATGAGCAGTTCTTC. This encodes CASSGRAYYNEQFF.

This clone was seen a single time. This CDR3 reads CASSFDNEQFF. CDR3 in DNA: TGTGCCAGCAGCTTCGACAATGAGCAGTTCTTC. The chain carries TRBV11-1 and TRBJ2-1; D is unclear. V lost 3 bases and J 5 bases, leaving 2 bases between the germline ends. This CDR3 is built from 11 residues. Germline CDR1 SGHAT, CDR2 FQDESV (reference sequence).

In DNA, the CDR3 is TGTGCCAGCAGCTACCTTATTAGCGGGAGTGGGACGCAGTATTTT. This encodes CASSYLISGSGTQYF. The chain carries TRBV14 and TRBJ2-3, with 9 bases lining up with TRBD2. This CDR3 is 15 amino acids long. Looked up from germline, CDR1 is SGHDN and CDR2 is FVKESK. Unmatched junction bases numbered 12, after V lost 5 bases and J lost 9 bases.

V is TRBV6-6 and J is TRBJ2-1, with a weak D call TRBD2 (5 bases). The V gene's germline CDR1 is MNHNY and CDR2 SVGAGI (reference sequence). V dropped 2 bases and J dropped 5 bases, with 10 bases sitting between them. This CDR3 is built from 14 residues. The CDR3 is CASSYPSSDNEQFF. The CDR3 nucleotides read TGTGCCAGCAGTTACCCTAGCAGTGACAATGAGCAGTTCTTC.

The chain uses TRBV19 and TRBJ1-4, with D possibly being TRBD1 (5 bases). V gave up 4 bases and J gave up 2 bases, with 20 bases separating them. This CDR3 is built from 18 residues. CDR1 LNHDA and CDR2 SQIVND come from the germline V gene (reference sequence). CDR3 nucleotide sequence: TGTGCCAGTAGTACTGGCCCGGGACCAAGCCCGACTAATGAAAAACTGTTTTTT. Amino acids: CASSTGPGPSPTNEKLFF.

This clone was detected only once. The chain carries TRBV19 and TRBJ1-5; D possibly corresponds to TRBD1 (6 bases). CDR1 is LNHDA, CDR2 SQIVND, per germline (reference sequence). The CDR3 runs to 15 residues. The germline V and J ends were trimmed by 6 bases and 7 bases, with 19 bases remaining between them. CDR3 residues: CASSFPRGERQPQHF. CDR3 nucleotides: TGTGCCAGTAGCTTCCCCAGGGGAGAGAGACAGCCCCAGCATTTT. Full variable domain (rest looked up from reference TRBV19 and TRBJ1-5): DGGITQSPKYLFRKEGQNVTLSCEQNLNHDAMYWYRQDPGQGLRLIYYSQIVNDFQKGDIAEGYSVSREKKESFPLTVTSAQKNPTAFYLCASSFPRGERQPQHFGDGTRLSIL.

V gene TRBV28 combines with J gene TRBJ1-5; D ambiguous. Trimming took off 6 bases at V and 4 bases at J, with 10 bases between the two ends. CDR3 length equals 13 residues. The germline CDR1 and CDR2 sequences are MDHEN and SYDVKM. Here the CDR3 reads CASSPAANQPQHF. DNA for the CDR3: TGTGCCAGCAGCCCCGCAGCGAATCAGCCCCAGCATTTT.

The rearrangement uses TRBV27 and TRBJ1-5; D gene uncertain. V lost 2 bases and J lost 3, with 5 bases in between. This CDR3 contains 13 residues. Germline V lookup: CDR1 MNHEY, CDR2 SMNVEV (reference sequence). CDR3: CASSLVVNQPQHF. CDR3 DNA sequence: TGTGCCAGCAGTTTAGTGGTCAATCAGCCCCAGCATTTT.

This clone was counted a single time. The chain has TRBV15 and TRBJ2-7; D is possibly TRBD1 (7 bases). Trimming pared 0 bases from V and 7 bases from J, leaving 16 bases between. Germline-derived CDR1 and CDR2 are LNHNV and YYDKDF (reference sequence). The length of the CDR3 is 15 residues. In DNA form, the CDR3 reads TGTGCCACCAGCAGAGATCGTTCAGGGGGGCGAGAGCAGTACTTC. Protein sequence: CATSRDRSGGREQYF.

The chain has TRBV5-4 and TRBJ1-6; TRBD1 agrees at 7 bases. CDR3 length: 14 residues. With V trimmed by 3 bases and J by 9 bases, 6 bases remained unmatched. CDR1 is SGHNT, CDR2 YYREEE, per germline (reference sequence). This chain's CDR3 is CASSYDREGSPLHF. The CDR3 DNA follows: TGTGCCAGCAGCTACGACAGGGAGGGTTCACCCCTCCACTTT.

There are a few counts of this clone. The J gene is TRBJ1-3, the V gene TRBV19; no reliable D call. Trimming shortened V by 7 bases and J by 0 bases, and 13 bases separated the two germline ends. The CDR3 length is 15 residues. The germline V gene encodes CDR1 LNHDA and CDR2 SQIVND (reference sequence). The DNA for the CDR3 is TGTGCCAGTACCACCTACAGAGACTCTGGAAACACCATATATTTT. It specifies CASTTYRDSGNTIYF. Full variable domain (remainder filled in from reference TRBV19 and TRBJ1-3): DGGITQSPKYLFRKEGQNVTLSCEQNLNHDAMYWYRQDPGQGLRLIYYSQIVNDFQKGDIAEGYSVSREKKESFPLTVTSAQKNPTAFYLCASTTYRDSGNTIYFGEGSWLTVV.

The rearrangement joins TRBV9 to TRBJ2-1, with D perhaps being TRBD1 or TRBD2 (5 bases each). There are 15 residues in the CDR3. Germline CDR1 and CDR2: SGDLS and YYNGEE. V gave up 7 bases and J gave up 0 bases, with 14 bases separating them. In nucleotides, the CDR3 is TGTGCCAGCCGTCCCGGGACGGACTCCTACAATGAGCAGTTCTTC. Translation gives CASRPGTDSYNEQFF. The variable domain in full, with the rest retrieved from reference TRBV9 and TRBJ2-1, is DSGVTQTPKHLITATGQRVTLRCSPRSGDLSVYWYQQSLDQGLQFLIQYYNGEERAKGNILERFSAQQFPDLHSELNLSSLELGDSALYFCASRPGTDSYNEQFFGPGTRLTVL.

V is TRBV29-1 and J is TRBJ2-1, with 8 positions matching TRBD1. This CDR3 is built from 13 residues. In germline, CDR1 is SQVTM, CDR2 ANQGSEA. The ends lost 6 bases at V and 6 bases at J; junction bases unmatched: 7. The CDR3 sequence: CSVQGGRFNEQFF. CDR3 in DNA: TGCAGCGTACAGGGGGGACGATTCAATGAGCAGTTCTTC.

This chain uses TRBV19 with TRBJ2-3; D not resolved. V lost 10 bases and J 0 bases, leaving 14 bases between the germline ends. The germline CDR1 and CDR2 sequences are LNHDA and SQIVND (reference sequence). The CDR3 loop spans 14 amino acids. This CDR3 reads CATTFRQSTDTQYF. CDR3 nucleotides: TGTGCCACCACCTTTCGTCAGAGCACAGATACGCAGTATTTT.

The rearrangement joins TRBV6-5 to TRBJ2-1; maybe TRBD2 (6 bases). Trimming stripped 10 bases from V and 10 bases from J, with 23 bases between. This CDR3 is built from 14 residues. The germline V gene encodes CDR1 MNHEY and CDR2 SVGAGI. The CDR3 DNA sequence: TGTGCCACCTTTTTTTCTCTAGCGACCACGGAGCAGTTCTTC. It specifies CATFFSLATTEQFF.

The gene calls are TRBV29-1 and TRBJ2-2; 10 bases align to TRBD2. The V gene's germline CDR1 is SQVTM and CDR2 ANQGSEA. The CDR3 spans 13 residues. Germline trimming cut 3 bases from V and 8 bases from J; bases unmatched to any gene: 3. In DNA form, the CDR3 reads TGCAGCGTTGAGGATAGCGGGAGGGGGGAGCTGTTTTTT. Encoded protein: CSVEDSGRGELFF.

The J gene is TRBJ1-1, the V gene TRBV14; D gene uncertain. The CDR3 has 15 amino acids. Trimming stripped 0 bases from V and 4 bases from J, with 12 bases between. The germline V gene has CDR1 SGHDN and CDR2 FVKESK. This CDR3 reads CASSQDPRWGTEAFF. The DNA for the CDR3 is TGTGCCAGCAGCCAAGACCCCCGATGGGGCACTGAAGCTTTCTTT.

The CDR3 nucleotides are TGTGCCTCCCCGCCCGAACTAGCGGCTAACTACGAGCAGTACTTC. Protein: CASPPELAANYEQYF. The rearrangement joins TRBV6-5 to TRBJ2-7; 8 bases match TRBD2. From germline, CDR1 is MNHEY and CDR2 SVGAGI. V lost 11 bases and J lost 3; bases outside the gene matches: 15. This CDR3 region has 15 residues.

This chain links TRBV12-3 or TRBV12-4 with TRBJ2-7; the D is unclear. Trimming stripped 6 bases from V and 7 bases from J, with 10 bases between. CDR3 size: 11 residues. In DNA form, the CDR3 reads TGTGCCAGCAGCCAAGCCTGGGAGCAGTACTTC. Protein sequence: CASSQAWEQYF.

This clone came up a few times. The V call is TRBV9, the J call TRBJ1-6; the D is unclear. Germline CDR1 reads SGDLS; CDR2 reads YYNGEE. The V gene lost 4 bases and the J gene lost 0 bases, with 14 bases spanning the gap. The CDR3 consists of 17 residues. The CDR3 sequence: CASSLEPASSYNSPLHF. CDR3 in DNA: TGTGCCAGCAGCCTTGAACCCGCTAGCTCCTATAATTCACCCCTCCACTTT.

J is TRBJ2-7 and V is TRBV5-6; TRBD2 agrees at 10 bases. CDR3 size: 17 residues. The J segment lost 2 bases and the V segment lost 0 bases, leaving 8 bases of the junction unmatched. Germline V CDR1 and CDR2: SGHDT, YYEEEE. DNA of the CDR3: TGTGCCAGCAGCTTGGCCACTAGCGGGAAGCCGGCCTACGAGCAGTACTTC. It codes for CASSLATSGKPAYEQYF.

The chain links TRBV5-5 to TRBJ2-3, with TRBD1 matching over 7 bases. Germline values: CDR1 SGHKS, CDR2 YYEKEE (reference sequence). V lost 3 bases and J lost 2; bases outside the gene matches: 9. This CDR3 has 16 amino acids. The CDR3 nucleotides read TGTGCCAGCAGCTATACAGGGGAGATTTACACAGATACGCAGTATTTT. Its protein is CASSYTGEIYTDTQYF. The full variable domain, rest sourced from reference TRBV5-5 and TRBJ2-3, is DAGVTQSPTHLIKTRGQQVTLRCSPISGHKSVSWYQQVLGQGPQFIFQYYEKEERGRGNFPDRFSARQFPNYSSELNVNALLLGDSALYLCASSYTGEIYTDTQYFGPGTRLTVL.

The rearrangement links TRBV28 to TRBJ1-2; a possible D gene is TRBD1 (5 bases). Trimming removed 3 bases from V and 7 bases from J, with 15 bases in between. CDR1 MDHEN and CDR2 SYDVKM come from the germline V gene. This CDR3 contains 14 residues. CDR3 sequence: CASSFPPGRGGYTF. CDR3 coding DNA: TGTGCCAGCAGTTTCCCGCCGGGGCGCGGTGGCTACACCTTC.

J is TRBJ2-2 and V is TRBV7-9, with 7 bases fitting TRBD1. Germline V lookup: CDR1 SEHNR, CDR2 FQNEAQ (reference sequence). This CDR3 comprises 16 residues. The trim removed 5 bases at V and 1 base at J, leaving 7 bases unmatched. As DNA, the CDR3 is TGTGCCAGCAGCCACCGGGACAGAGTGAACACCGGGGAGCTGTTTTTT. Its translation is CASSHRDRVNTGELFF.

The chain carries TRBV19 and TRBJ2-5; tentative D call: TRBD2 (6 bases). The CDR3 extends over 12 amino acids. CDR1 is LNHDA, CDR2 SQIVND, per germline (reference sequence). The germline V and J ends were trimmed by 10 bases and 8 bases, with 17 bases remaining between them. This chain's CDR3 is CAIAGGDGTQYF. CDR3 sequence (DNA): TGTGCCATTGCCGGGGGTGACGGAACCCAGTACTTC.

This rearrangement joins TRBV5-3 to TRBJ2-5, with D perhaps TRBD1 (6 bases). TRBV5-3 is an ORF, and what it does is uncertain. The CDR3 length is 16 residues. Trimming removed 3 bases from V and 1 base from J, with 16 bases in between. The CDR3 nucleotides are TGTGCCAGAAGCTCCCCGAATCGGGACACCCAAGAGACCCAGTACTTC. Protein sequence: CARSSPNRDTQETQYF.

The chain employs TRBV2 and TRBJ2-3; no definite D call. This CDR3 contains 15 residues. Germline lookup yields CDR1 SNHLY and CDR2 FYNNEI. The ends were cut back, 4 bases at V and 5 bases at J, with 16 bases in the middle. CDR3 loop: CASSGPSNPVDTQYF. CDR3 DNA sequence: TGTGCCAGCAGTGGCCCCTCGAACCCCGTAGATACGCAGTATTTT.

The V and J genes are TRBV11-3 and TRBJ2-2; D is undetermined. The ends were cut back, 2 bases at V and 5 bases at J, with 6 bases in the middle. Germline V gene data show CDR1 as SGHNT and CDR2 as YENEEA. The length of the CDR3 is 13 residues. CDR3 sequence reads: CASSLFETGELFF. In nucleotides, the CDR3 is TGTGCCAGCAGCTTATTTGAAACCGGGGAGCTGTTTTTT.

The chain links TRBV7-2 to TRBJ1-2; D not resolved. Germline-derived CDR1 and CDR2 are SGHTA and FQGNSA. The CDR3 is 16 amino acids. V was clipped by 3 bases and J by 4 bases, with 18 bases between them. The CDR3 protein is CASSFGGGRRTYGYTF. The CDR3 DNA is TGTGCCAGCAGCTTCGGTGGAGGACGCCGAACCTATGGCTACACCTTC.